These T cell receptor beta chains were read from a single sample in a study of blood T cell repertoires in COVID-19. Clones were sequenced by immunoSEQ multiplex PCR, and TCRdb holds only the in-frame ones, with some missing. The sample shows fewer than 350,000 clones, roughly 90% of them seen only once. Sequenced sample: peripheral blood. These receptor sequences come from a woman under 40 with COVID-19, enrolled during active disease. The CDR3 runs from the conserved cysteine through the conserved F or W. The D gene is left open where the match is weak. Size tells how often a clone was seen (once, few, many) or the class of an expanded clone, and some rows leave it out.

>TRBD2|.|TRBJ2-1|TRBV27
TGTGCCAGCGGTTTTTTCCGACTAGCGGGGGGTTACAATGAGCAGTTCTTC
CASGFFRLAGGYNEQFF
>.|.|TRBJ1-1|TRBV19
TGTGCCAGTAGTATAGCCAGGGGCGACACTGAAGCTTTCTTT
CASSIARGDTEAFF
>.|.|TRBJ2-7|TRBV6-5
TGTGCCAGCAGTTACCTCCGCGGCTACGAGCAGTACTTC
CASSYLRGYEQYF
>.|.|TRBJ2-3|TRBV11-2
TGTGCCAGCAGCTTAGTGGGGGGGGCCCCAGATACGCAGTATTTT
CASSLVGGAPDTQYF
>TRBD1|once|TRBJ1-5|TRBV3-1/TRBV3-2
TGTGCCAGCAGCCAGACAGGGACGGGACAGCCCCAGCATTTT
CASSQTGTGQPQHF
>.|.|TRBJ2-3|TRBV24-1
TGTGCCACCAGTGATTTGCAAACTCCCATAGCGCAGTATTTT
CATSDLQTPIAQYF
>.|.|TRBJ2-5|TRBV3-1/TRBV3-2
TGTGCCAGCAGCCTCACCGCAGGGATGGGGGAGACCCAGTACTTC
CASSLTAGMGETQYF
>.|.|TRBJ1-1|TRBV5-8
TGTGCCAGCAGCTTTTGGCAGACTAACACTGAAGCTTTCTTT
CASSFWQTNTEAFF
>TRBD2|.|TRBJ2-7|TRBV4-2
TGTGCCAGCAGCCAAGGTGCGGCGGGGGACGCCTACGAGCAGTACTTC
CASSQGAAGDAYEQYF
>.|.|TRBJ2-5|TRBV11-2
TGTGCCAGCAGCCATCTGGCGGCGCTGCGGGAGACCCAGTACTTC
CASSHLAALRETQYF
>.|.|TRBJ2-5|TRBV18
TGTGCCAGCTCACGACAGGCTGGGGGAGAGACCCAGTACTTC
CASSRQAGGETQYF
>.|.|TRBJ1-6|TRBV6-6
TGTGCCAGCACCCCTACAGGAGAGAATTCACCCCTCCACTTT
CASTPTGENSPLHF
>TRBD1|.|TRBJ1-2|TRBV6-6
TGTGCCAGCAGTAGCCGGGACAGCGAGATCTATGGCTACACCTTC
CASSSRDSEIYGYTF
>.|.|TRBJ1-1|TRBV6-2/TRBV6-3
TGTGCCAGCAGTTTGATCCGGGCGGGATTTGAAGCTTTCTTT
CASSLIRAGFEAFF
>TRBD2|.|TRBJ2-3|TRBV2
TGTGCCAGCGGGGCTAGCGGGGGTCCAGCCAGGTATTTT
CASGASGGPARYF
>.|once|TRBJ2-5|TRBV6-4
TGTGCCAGCAGTGAAGTAGGGAGAGAGACCCAGTACTTC
CASSEVGRETQYF
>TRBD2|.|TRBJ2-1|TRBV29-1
TGCAGCGTTGCGGGGGGTCCGGGACTAGCGGGGTACTCTTCCGACAATGAGCAGTTCTTC
CSVAGGPGLAGYSSDNEQFF
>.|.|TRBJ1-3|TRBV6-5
TGTGCCAGCTCTCGGGGGTTCGGAAACACCATATATTTT
CASSRGFGNTIYF
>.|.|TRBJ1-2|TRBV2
TGTGCCAGCAGTGAGCCCAGGGCAGGGCTCCTTGTTGGCTACACCTTC
CASSEPRAGLLVGYTF
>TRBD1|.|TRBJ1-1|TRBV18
TGTGCCAGCTCACCTCAGGGGGACACTGAAGCTTTCTTT
CASSPQGDTEAFF
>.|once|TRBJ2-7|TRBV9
TGTGCCAGCAGCGTAGCCCTCGAGGGAGATTCCTACGAGCAGTACTTC
CASSVALEGDSYEQYF
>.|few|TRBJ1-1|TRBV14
TGTGCCAGCAGCCAAGATATCGGTTCTGAAGCTTTCTTT
CASSQDIGSEAFF
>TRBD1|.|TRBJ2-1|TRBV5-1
TGCGCCAGCAGCACGGGACAGGTCCTGAATGAGCAGTTCTTC
CASSTGQVLNEQFF
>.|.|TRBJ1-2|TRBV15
TGTGCCACCAGCGCCTCAACAGGGCTAGGCTATGGCTACACCTTC
CATSASTGLGYGYTF
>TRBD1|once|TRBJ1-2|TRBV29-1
TGCAGCGTTCAAGGACAGGGGACCCGCTATGGCTACACCTTC
CSVQGQGTRYGYTF
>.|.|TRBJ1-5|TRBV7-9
TGTGCCAGCAGCCCCGGATGGGCTGGTGGTCGAAGTCAGCCCCAGCATTTT
CASSPGWAGGRSQPQHF
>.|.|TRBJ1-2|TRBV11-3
TGTGCCAGCAGCCTCTCGGCGGGGGGTGGCTATGGCTACACCTTC
CASSLSAGGGYGYTF
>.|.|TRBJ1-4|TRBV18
TGTGCCAGCTCACCACCGGCAGGGGATCATGAAAAACTGTTTTTT
CASSPPAGDHEKLFF
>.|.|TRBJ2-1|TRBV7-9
TGTGCCAGCCCCGTGGGGGGGGCCCACAATGAGCAGTTCTTC
CASPVGGAHNEQFF
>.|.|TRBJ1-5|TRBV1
TGCACCAGCAGCCAAGGGCCGTCGGTTCGGGGGACCACCAATCAGCCCCAGCATTTT
CTSSQGPSVRGTTNQPQHF
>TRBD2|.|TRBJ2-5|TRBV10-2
TGCGCCAGCAGCCACGGACTAGCGGGGGGAGAGACCCAGTACTTC
CASSHGLAGGETQYF
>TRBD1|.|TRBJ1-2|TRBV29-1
TGCAGCTCTACAGGGGCCTATGGCTACACCTTC
CSSTGAYGYTF
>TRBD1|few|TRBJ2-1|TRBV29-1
TGCAGCGCCCCAGGACAGGCTCGAGGGCAGTTCTTC
CSAPGQARGQFF
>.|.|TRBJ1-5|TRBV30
TGTGCCTGGGACCTGGGCAGCCAGACCGGGCCCCAGCATTTT
CAWDLGSQTGPQHF
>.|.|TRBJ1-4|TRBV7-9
TGTGCCAGCAGCTTAAGCGTTGCAACTAATGAAAAACTGTTTTTT
CASSLSVATNEKLFF
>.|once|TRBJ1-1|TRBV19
TGTGCCAGTAGTATGGCCACTACCAACACTGAAGCTTTCTTT
CASSMATTNTEAFF
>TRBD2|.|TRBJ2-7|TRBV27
TGTGCCAGCAGTCCCCGGGGGGGGGACGAGCAGTACTTC
CASSPRGGDEQYF
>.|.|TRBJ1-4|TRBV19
TGTGCCAGTAGTGAACAGTTTGCAACTAATGAAAAACTGTTTTTT
CASSEQFATNEKLFF
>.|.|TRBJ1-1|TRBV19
TGTGCCAGTAGTAGTTTCCAGGGGCTGAACACTGAAGCTTTCTTT
CASSSFQGLNTEAFF
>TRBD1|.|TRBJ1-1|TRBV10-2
TGCGCCAGCTGGACAGGGAGAAACACTGAAGCTTTCTTT
CASWTGRNTEAFF
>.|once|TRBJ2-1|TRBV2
TGTGCCAGCAGTAACCTCGGTCGGGTAGGTGAGCAGTTCTTC
CASSNLGRVGEQFF
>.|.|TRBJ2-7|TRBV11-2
TGTGCCAGCAGACCTGCCGTGGGCCTCGAGGAGCAGTACTTC
CASRPAVGLEEQYF
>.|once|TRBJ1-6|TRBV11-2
TGTGCCAGCAGCTTAGTGGGCCAGGGGCGAAGTTCACCCCTCCACTTT
CASSLVGQGRSSPLHF
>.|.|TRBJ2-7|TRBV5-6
TGTGCCAGCAGCGTGATAGTTGGCGAGCAGTACTTC
CASSVIVGEQYF
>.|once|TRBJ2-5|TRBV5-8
TGTGCCAGCAGCTTGAGGGGCCGTGGTCAAGAGACCCAGTACTTC
CASSLRGRGQETQYF
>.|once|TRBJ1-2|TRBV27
TGTGCCAGCAGTTTAAGCCCCATTGGCTATGGCTACACCTTC
CASSLSPIGYGYTF
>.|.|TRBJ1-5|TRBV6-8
TGTGCCAGCAGTTACTCGGTATGGACAGATCACGAATCTAGCAATCAGCCCCAGCATTTT
CASSYSVWTDHESSNQPQHF
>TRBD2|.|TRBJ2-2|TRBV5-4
TGTGCCAGCAGCTTGGGGCTAGCGGGGGGGGCCGGGGAGCTGTTTTTT
CASSLGLAGGAGELFF
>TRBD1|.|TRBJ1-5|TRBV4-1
TGCGCCAGCAGCCAAGATTCCAGGGACAGGGCTTTTAATCAGCCCCAGCATTTT
CASSQDSRDRAFNQPQHF
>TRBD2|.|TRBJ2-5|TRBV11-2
TGTGCCAGCAGCTTTGGAACAGATCCGGGACTAAAACAAGAGACCCAGTACTTC
CASSFGTDPGLKQETQYF